The 14 T cell receptor beta chains listed next were all sequenced from one sample in a study of blood T cell repertoires in COVID-19 (dated by TCRdb to the early 2020s). Libraries came from the immunoSEQ multiplex PCR assay. In its TCRdb copy, this immuneACCESS table keeps in-frame sequences only and misses some clones. Where compared with another copy, unresolved V genes explain less than half of these, and the others have no known cause. The sample includes 150,000 to 200,000 clones, with 80% to 90% observed a single time. Jointly, the top ten make up more than 10% of the sample. Sequenced: peripheral blood. Receptor source: a woman older than 75 with COVID-19, enrolled during active disease.

V gene TRBV29-1 combines with J gene TRBJ1-4, with TRBD1 identical over 11 bases. Germline CDR1 reads SQVTM; CDR2 reads ANQGSEA. Trimming removed 4 bases from V and 3 bases from J; junction bases left unmatched: 7. This CDR3 is built from 16 residues. The CDR3 sequence: CSVAPGQGGSNEKLFF. The DNA for the CDR3 is TGCAGCGTTGCGCCGGGACAGGGGGGATCTAATGAAAAACTGTTTTTT.

This clone was found once. The V and J genes are TRBV7-5 and TRBJ1-2; the table's D call of TRBD1 was not tested on the DNA. TRBV7-5 is designated a pseudogene. The CDR3 is 15 amino acids. The DNA for the CDR3 is TGTGTCAGAAGTTTAGCTTTGGGGGCTGACAATGGCTACACCTTC. Amino acids: CVRSLALGADNGYTF.

This chain joins TRBV5-4 and TRBJ1-2, with 11 positions matching TRBD1. The CDR3 totals 15 residues. CDR1 SGHNT and CDR2 YYREEE come from the germline V gene (reference sequence). V shed 2 bases, J shed 3 bases, and the junction held 3 bases outside the gene matches. The CDR3 nucleotides are TGTGCCAGCAGCTTTGGACAGGGGGCGGACTATGGCTACACCTTC. Protein sequence: CASSFGQGADYGYTF.

With respect to this clone: At the DNA level, this CDR3 is encoded by other sequences in the same sample as well. V gene TRBV19 combines with J gene TRBJ1-2, with 12 bases aligning to TRBD1. CDR3 length equals 14 residues. The V gene end was trimmed by 6 bases and the J gene end by 3 bases; junction bases not matched to a gene: 2. In germline, CDR1 is LNHDA, CDR2 SQIVND (reference sequence). The CDR3 reads CASRGTGGDYGYTF. CDR3 DNA sequence: TGTGCCAGTAGAGGGACAGGGGGCGACTATGGCTACACCTTC.

This chain uses TRBV12-3 or TRBV12-4 with TRBJ1-4; tentative D call: TRBD1 (6 bases). V was pared by 5 bases and J by 6 bases, with 10 bases between. The CDR3 extends over 13 amino acids. This CDR3 reads CASSTYRDEKLFF. Here the CDR3 DNA reads TGTGCCAGCAGTACTTACAGGGATGAAAAACTGTTTTTT.

The rearrangement joins TRBV5-5 to TRBJ1-5; D is ambiguous. Between the trimmed V and J ends, which lost 4 bases and 0 bases, there was a span of 11 bases. Germline V gives CDR1 SGHKS, CDR2 YYEKEE (reference sequence). This CDR3 has 15 residues. The chain's CDR3 is CASSPLPNSNQPQHF. CDR3 nucleotides: TGTGCCAGCAGCCCGCTCCCTAATAGCAATCAGCCCCAGCATTTT.

V is TRBV7-9 and J is TRBJ2-5, with D perhaps TRBD2 (5 bases). Per germline, CDR1 SEHNR and CDR2 FQNEAQ (reference sequence). Deletions cut 1 base from V and 5 bases from J, with 14 bases between. This CDR3 is 15 amino acids long. CDR3: CASSLVGSREETQYF. The CDR3 DNA reads as TGTGCCAGCAGCTTAGTGGGTTCGAGGGAGGAGACCCAGTACTTC.

The gene calls are TRBV5-6 and TRBJ2-7, with 7 bases identical to TRBD1. This CDR3 is built from 16 residues. V lost 2 bases to trimming and J lost 0 bases; unmatched junction nucleotides: 8. CDR1 and CDR2 (germline): SGHDT, YYEEEE. CDR3 in DNA: TGTGCCAGCAGCTTCTGGACAGGCATTAGCTCCTACGAGCAGTACTTC. Protein sequence: CASSFWTGISSYEQYF.

The V call is TRBV4-2, the J call TRBJ1-4, with D perhaps matching TRBD1 (5 bases). Germline CDR1 is LGHNA and CDR2 is YNFKEQ. The CDR3 length is 17 residues. Trimming removed 0 bases from V and 4 bases from J, with 15 bases in between. This CDR3 reads CASSQDTAPDSNEKLFF. The CDR3 region has the DNA TGTGCCAGCAGCCAAGACACAGCTCCAGACAGTAATGAAAAACTGTTTTTT.

This chain connects TRBV29-1 to TRBJ2-1; 8 bases match TRBD2. Losses at the gene ends were 6 bases for V and 0 bases for J; bases not matched to a gene: 4. Per germline, CDR1 SQVTM and CDR2 ANQGSEA. The CDR3 has 14 residues. CDR3 in DNA: TGCAGCGTCCCCCTAGCGGGCTCCTACAATGAGCAGTTCTTC. This translates into CSVPLAGSYNEQFF.

The V gene is TRBV7-8, the J gene TRBJ2-7, with 11 bases that match TRBD1. Germline V lookup: CDR1 SGHVS, CDR2 FQNEAQ. With V trimmed by 5 bases and J by 0 bases, 9 bases remained unmatched. This CDR3 has 17 amino acids. CDR3 nucleotides: TGTGCCAGCAGCGGTAGGACAGGGGGCACGATCTCCTACGAGCAGTACTTC. Residues: CASSGRTGGTISYEQYF.

The V call is TRBV9, the J call TRBJ1-1; perhaps TRBD1 as D (5 bases). This CDR3 has 16 amino acids. The germline gives CDR1 SGDLS, CDR2 YYNGEE. V shed 3 bases and J shed 1 base, with 16 bases lying between them. CDR3 sequence reads: CASSDLGGSPNTEAFF. The CDR3 coding sequence is TGTGCCAGCAGCGACCTTGGGGGGTCGCCGAACACTGAAGCTTTCTTT.

Written as DNA, the CDR3 is TGTGCCAGCAGCTTTGGGGACAGTGATTCACCCCTCCACTTT. The encoded protein is CASSFGDSDSPLHF. The chain combines TRBV7-6 with TRBJ1-6; the match to TRBD1 covers 7 bases. This CDR3 is built from 14 residues. J gave up 8 bases and V 3 bases, and 4 bases lay outside the gene matches. Germline lookup yields CDR1 SGHVS and CDR2 FNYEAQ.

The CDR3 bases are TGTGCCAGCAGCCCCACAGGGTATGCTGGCTACACCTTC. The encoded protein is CASSPTGYAGYTF. V and J are TRBV5-6 and TRBJ1-2, with a weak D call TRBD1 (6 bases). The CDR3 extends over 13 amino acids. The germline V gene encodes CDR1 SGHDT and CDR2 YYEEEE. V gave up 4 bases and J gave up 7 bases, with 14 bases separating them.